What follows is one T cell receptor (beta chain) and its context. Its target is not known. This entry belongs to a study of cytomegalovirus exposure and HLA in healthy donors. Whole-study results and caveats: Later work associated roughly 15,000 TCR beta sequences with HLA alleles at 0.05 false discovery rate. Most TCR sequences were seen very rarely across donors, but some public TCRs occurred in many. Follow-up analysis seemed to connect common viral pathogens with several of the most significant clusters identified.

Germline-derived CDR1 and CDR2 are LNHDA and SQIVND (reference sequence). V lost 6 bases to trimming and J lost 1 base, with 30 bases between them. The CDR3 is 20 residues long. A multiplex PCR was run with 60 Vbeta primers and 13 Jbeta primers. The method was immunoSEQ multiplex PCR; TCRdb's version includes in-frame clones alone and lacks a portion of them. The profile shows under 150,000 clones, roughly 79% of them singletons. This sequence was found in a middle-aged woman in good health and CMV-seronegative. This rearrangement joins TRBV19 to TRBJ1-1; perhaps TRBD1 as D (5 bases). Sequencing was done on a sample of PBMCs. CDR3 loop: CASSLLIVVGDRTRNTEAFF. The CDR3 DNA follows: TGTGCCAGTAGCCTCCTGATCGTGGTAGGGGATCGTACTCGGAACACTGAAGCTTTCTTT.